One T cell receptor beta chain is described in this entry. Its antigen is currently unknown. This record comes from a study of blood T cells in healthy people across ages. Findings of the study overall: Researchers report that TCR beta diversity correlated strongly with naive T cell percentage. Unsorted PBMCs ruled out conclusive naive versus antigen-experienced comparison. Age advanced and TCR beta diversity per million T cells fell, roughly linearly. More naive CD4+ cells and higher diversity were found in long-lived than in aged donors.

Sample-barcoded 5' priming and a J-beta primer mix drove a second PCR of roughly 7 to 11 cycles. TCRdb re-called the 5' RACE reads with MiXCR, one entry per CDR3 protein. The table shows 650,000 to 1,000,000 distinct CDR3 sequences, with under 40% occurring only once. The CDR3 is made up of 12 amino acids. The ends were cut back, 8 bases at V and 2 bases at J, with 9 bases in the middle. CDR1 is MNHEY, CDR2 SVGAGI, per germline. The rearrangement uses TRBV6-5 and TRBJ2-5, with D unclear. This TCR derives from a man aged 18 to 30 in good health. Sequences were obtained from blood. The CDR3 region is CASGSTQETQYF. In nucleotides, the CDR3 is TGTGCCAGCGGTTCGACGCAAGAGACCCAGTACTTC.